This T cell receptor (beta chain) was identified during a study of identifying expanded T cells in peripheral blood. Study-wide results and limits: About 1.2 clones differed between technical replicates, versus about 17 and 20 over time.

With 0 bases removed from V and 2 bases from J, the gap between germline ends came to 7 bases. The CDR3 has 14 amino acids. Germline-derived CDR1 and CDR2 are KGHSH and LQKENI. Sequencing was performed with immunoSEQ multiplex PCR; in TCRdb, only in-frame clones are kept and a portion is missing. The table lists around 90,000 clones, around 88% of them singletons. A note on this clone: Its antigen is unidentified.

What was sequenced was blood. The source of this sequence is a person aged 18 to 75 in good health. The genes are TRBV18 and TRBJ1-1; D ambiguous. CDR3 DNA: TGTGCCAGCTCACCACCTTTGGACAACACTGAAGCTTTCTTT. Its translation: CASSPPLDNTEAFF.